A selection of T cell receptor beta chains follows, all from one sample in a study of CD8 T cells in ankylosing spondylitis. TCRdb reprocessed the 5' RACE reads with MiXCR, giving one entry per CDR3 protein. The table lists about 540,000 distinct CDR3 sequences, over 9.5% of them singletons. Sample: blood, either unsorted or a sorted T cell fraction (not recorded which). The receptors come from a male donor with ankylosing spondylitis. CDR3s include the opening cysteine and the closing phenylalanine or tryptophan. D genes are given only for firm matches. Clone size, where shown, is once, few, many, or a class for clones that have expanded.

j_call | d_call | clone_size | cdr3_length | v_call | cdr3_aa | cdr3_nt
TRBJ2-5 | - | - | 15 | TRBV5-1 | CASSLGWGAQETQYF | TGCGCCAGCAGCTTGGGATGGGGCGCTCAAGAGACCCAGTACTTC
TRBJ2-5 | TRBD1 | few | 14 | TRBV5-1 | CASSFVQGSGTQYF | TGCGCCAGCAGCTTCGTACAGGGGTCTGGGACCCAGTACTTC
TRBJ2-3 | TRBD2 | - | 15 | TRBV4-2 | CASSRAGGPEDTQYF | TGTGCCAGCAGCCGAGCGGGAGGGCCTGAAGATACGCAGTATTTT
TRBJ1-1 | TRBD1 | many | 12 | TRBV20-1 | CKGQGSETEAFF | TGCAAAGGACAGGGGTCTGAAACTGAAGCTTTCTTT
TRBJ2-1 | - | few | 13 | TRBV18 | CASSRTRMDEQFF | TGTGCCAGCTCACGTACAAGGATGGATGAGCAGTTCTTC
TRBJ2-1 | TRBD1 | many | 13 | TRBV20-1 | CSARRTGGGEQFF | TGCAGTGCTAGACGGACAGGGGGCGGTGAGCAGTTCTTC
TRBJ2-2 | - | few | 12 | TRBV29-1 | CSALGGTGELFF | TGCAGCGCCTTAGGGGGGACCGGGGAGCTGTTTTTT
TRBJ1-2 | TRBD1 | - | 14 | TRBV10-3 | CAIRGIQGAEGYTF | TGTGCCATCAGGGGGATACAGGGGGCTGAAGGCTACACCTTC
TRBJ1-1 | TRBD1 | many | 17 | TRBV3-1 | CASSRAGQGALGTEAFF | TGTGCCAGCAGCCGAGCCGGACAGGGGGCTTTGGGCACTGAAGCTTTCTTT
TRBJ2-3 | - | - | 12 | TRBV30 | CACSTGSDTQYF | TGTGCCTGCTCCACAGGGTCAGATACGCAGTATTTT
TRBJ2-1 | TRBD1 | few | 13 | TRBV7-9 | CARSGTGSSEQFF | TGTGCCCGATCCGGGACAGGGAGTAGTGAGCAGTTCTTC
TRBJ2-7 | - | - | 12 | TRBV5-1 | CASSTSGGEQYF | TGCGCCAGCAGCACCAGTGGGGGCGAGCAGTACTTC
TRBJ1-2 | - | - | 13 | TRBV7-2 | CASSPRHGDGYTF | TGTGCCAGCAGCCCAAGACACGGCGATGGCTACACCTTC
TRBJ2-7 | TRBD1 | few | 16 | TRBV2 | CASSGVGTESSYEQYF | TGTGCCAGCAGTGGGGTCGGGACAGAGAGCTCCTACGAGCAGTACTTC
TRBJ2-5 | TRBD1 | many | 13 | TRBV29-1 | CSVVSGGGETQYF | TGCAGCGTTGTCTCAGGGGGCGGAGAGACCCAGTACTTC
TRBJ2-4 | - | many | 14 | TRBV2 | CASSEGTGRNIQYF | TGTGCCAGCAGTGAAGGAACAGGAAGGAACATTCAGTACTTC
TRBJ1-2 | - | - | 13 | TRBV6-1 | CASSVGVVYGYTF | TGTGCCAGCAGTGTTGGGGTTGTTTATGGCTACACCTTC
TRBJ2-7 | TRBD1 | - | 15 | TRBV5-5 | CASSRGTGDFYEQYF | TGTGCCAGCAGCCGAGGGACAGGGGATTTCTACGAGCAGTACTTC
TRBJ2-3 | - | many | 14 | TRBV29-1 | CSVEEPGLADTQYF | TGCAGCGTTGAAGAACCGGGTCTTGCAGATACGCAGTATTTT
TRBJ2-1 | TRBD2 | - | 17 | TRBV20-1 | CSARATLAGAYYNEQFF | TGCAGTGCTAGAGCCACTTTAGCGGGAGCCTACTACAATGAGCAGTTCTTC
TRBJ1-5 | - | - | 14 | TRBV4-1 | CASSHPPSNQPQHF | TGCGCCAGCAGCCATCCCCCAAGCAATCAGCCCCAGCATTTT
TRBJ2-7 | - | few | 13 | TRBV14 | CASSQEGADEQYF | TGTGCCAGCAGCCAAGAAGGGGCAGACGAGCAGTACTTC
TRBJ1-2 | TRBD1 | - | 13 | TRBV6-1 | CASSRQDRGGYTF | TGTGCCAGCAGTCGACAGGACAGGGGCGGCTACACCTTC
TRBJ1-2 | - | few | 12 | TRBV20-1 | CSAVLSTYGYTF | TGCAGTGCTGTCCTCAGTACCTATGGCTACACCTTC
TRBJ1-5 | - | - | 14 | TRBV28 | CASGVSIGNQPQHF | TGTGCCAGCGGAGTCTCTATAGGCAATCAGCCCCAGCATTTT
TRBJ1-1 | - | few | 15 | TRBV20-1 | CSARDGGGHYTEAFF | TGCAGTGCTAGAGATGGAGGGGGGCATTACACTGAAGCTTTCTTT
TRBJ2-2 | - | - | 15 | TRBV7-2 | CASSLHVRNTGELFF | TGTGCCAGCAGCTTGCATGTCCGGAACACCGGGGAGCTGTTTTTT
TRBJ2-3 | - | - | 16 | TRBV3-1 | CASSQYGGLSTDTQYF | TGTGCCAGCAGCCAATACGGCGGCTTAAGCACAGATACGCAGTATTTT
TRBJ2-7 | TRBD2 | - | 14 | TRBV29-1 | CSVTGLAGTYEQYF | TGCAGCGTAACCGGACTAGCGGGAACCTACGAGCAGTACTTC